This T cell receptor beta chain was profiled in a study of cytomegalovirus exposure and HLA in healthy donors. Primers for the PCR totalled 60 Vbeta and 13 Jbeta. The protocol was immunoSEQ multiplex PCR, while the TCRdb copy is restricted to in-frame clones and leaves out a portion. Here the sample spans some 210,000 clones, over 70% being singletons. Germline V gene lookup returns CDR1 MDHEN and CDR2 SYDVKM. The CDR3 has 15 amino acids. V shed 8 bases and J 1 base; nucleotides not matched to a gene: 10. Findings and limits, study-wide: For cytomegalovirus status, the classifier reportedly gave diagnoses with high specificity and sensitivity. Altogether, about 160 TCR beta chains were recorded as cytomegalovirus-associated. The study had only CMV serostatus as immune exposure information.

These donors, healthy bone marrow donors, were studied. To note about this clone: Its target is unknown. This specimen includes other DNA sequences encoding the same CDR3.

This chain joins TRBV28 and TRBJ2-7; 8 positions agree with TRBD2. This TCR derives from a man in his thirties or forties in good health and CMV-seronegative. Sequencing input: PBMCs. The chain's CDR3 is CASAWGGGPSYEQYF. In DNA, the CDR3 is TGTGCCAGCGCGTGGGGCGGGGGGCCTTCCTACGAGCAGTACTTC.